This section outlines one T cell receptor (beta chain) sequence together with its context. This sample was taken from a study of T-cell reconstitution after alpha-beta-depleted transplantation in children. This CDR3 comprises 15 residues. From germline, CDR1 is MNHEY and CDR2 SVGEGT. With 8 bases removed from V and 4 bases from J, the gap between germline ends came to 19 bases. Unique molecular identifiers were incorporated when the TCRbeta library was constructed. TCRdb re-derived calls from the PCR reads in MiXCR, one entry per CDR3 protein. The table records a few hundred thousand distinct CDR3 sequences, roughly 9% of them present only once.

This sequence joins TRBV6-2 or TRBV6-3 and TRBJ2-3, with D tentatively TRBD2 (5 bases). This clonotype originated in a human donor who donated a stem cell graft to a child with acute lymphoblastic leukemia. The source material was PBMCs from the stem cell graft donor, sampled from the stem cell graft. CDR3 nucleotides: TGTGCCAGCTCCCATGCGGGCCCGGTCGCAGATACGCAGTATTTT. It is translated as CASSHAGPVADTQYF.